This passage covers 31 T cell receptor beta chains from one sample sequenced in a study of cytomegalovirus exposure and HLA in healthy donors. PCR involved 60 Vbeta and 13 Jbeta primers. Produced via immunoSEQ multiplex PCR; TCRdb's table is partial and in-frame only. The sample shows 130,000 or so clones, about three quarters of them seen only once. The sample consisted of PBMCs. The receptor set was obtained from a man aged 40-49 years in good health and CMV-seronegative.

This clone was recorded once. V and J are TRBV5-1 and TRBJ2-5, with 7 positions matching TRBD1. The J segment lost 5 bases and the V segment lost 4 bases, leaving 8 bases of the junction unmatched. Germline V lookup: CDR1 SGHRS, CDR2 YFSETQ. The CDR3 totals 14 residues. CDR3 amino acids: CASSPRQGRETQYF. The DNA of the CDR3 is TGCGCCAGCAGCCCGAGACAGGGTCGGGAGACCCAGTACTTC.

The chain uses TRBV27 and TRBJ1-4, with D maybe TRBD1 (6 bases). The V end was cut by 5 bases, the J end by 5 bases, with 12 bases between. CDR3 length equals 14 residues. Germline CDR1 MNHEY, CDR2 SMNVEV (reference sequence). The CDR3 here is CASSAGVLNEKLFF. CDR3 bases: TGTGCCAGCAGTGCAGGGGTGTTAAATGAAAAACTGTTTTTT.

The rearrangement uses TRBV5-4 and TRBJ2-3, with 9 bases fitting TRBD2. The CDR3 has 16 residues. Germline lookup yields CDR1 SGHNT and CDR2 YYREEE (reference sequence). V gave up 3 bases and J gave up 4 bases; unmatched junction bases: 9. CDR3 protein: CASSSMTSGGSDTQYF. The CDR3 coding sequence is TGTGCCAGCAGCTCGATGACTAGCGGCGGTTCAGATACGCAGTATTTT. The complete variable domain, with remaining parts taken from reference TRBV5-4 and TRBJ2-3, reads ETGVTQSPTHLIKTRGQQVTLRCSSQSGHNTVSWYQQALGQGPQFIFQYYREEENGRGNFPPRFSGLQFPNYSSELNVNALELDDSALYLCASSSMTSGGSDTQYFGPGTRLTVL.

The table lists this clone with a few counts. This sequence joins TRBV5-1 and TRBJ1-2; no clear D. The CDR3 runs to 14 residues. The V gene lost 0 bases and the J gene lost 1 base, with 7 bases spanning the gap. CDR1 SGHRS and CDR2 YFSETQ come from the germline V gene. The CDR3 DNA reads as TGCGCCAGCAGCTTGGCCCAGAATAACTATGGCTACACCTTC. It yields the protein CASSLAQNNYGYTF.

V and J are TRBV4-1 and TRBJ2-7; 7 nucleotides align to TRBD2. The CDR3 sequence is 14 residues long. In germline, CDR1 is MGHRA, CDR2 YSYEKL. J lost 3 bases, V lost 4 bases, and 6 bases had no gene match. The CDR3 DNA reads TGCGCCAGCAGCCCCTTAAAGCGGGGCTACGAGCAGTACTTC. Amino acids: CASSPLKRGYEQYF.

Of note for this clone: The sample carries other DNA sequences with the same CDR3. This chain joins TRBV7-9 and TRBJ1-4; 7 bases are shared with TRBD1. CDR3 length: 16 amino acids. The V gene's germline CDR1 is SEHNR and CDR2 FQNEAQ (reference sequence). V lost 4 bases, J lost 7 bases, and 12 bases stayed unmatched. The CDR3 DNA follows: TGTGCCAGCAGCTCGGCAGAGCAGGGGGTGGGTGAAAAACTGTTTTTT. Translated, it gives CASSSAEQGVGEKLFF.

This clone was picked up a small number of times. The chain combines TRBV7-2 with TRBJ2-5; 8 bases are shared with TRBD2. The CDR3 is 17 residues long. The V and J ends lost 0 bases and 2 bases, in that order; junction bases with no gene match: 8. Germline V CDR1 and CDR2: SGHTA, FQGNSA. CDR3 residues: CASSLAGLSGGQETQYF. The CDR3 DNA reads as TGTGCCAGCAGCTTAGCCGGTCTCAGCGGGGGACAAGAGACCCAGTACTTC.

The chain combines TRBV5-1 with TRBJ2-5; 7 bases align to TRBD1. This CDR3 is 15 amino acids long. Germline trimming cut 0 bases from V and 5 bases from J; bases unmatched to any gene: 7. Per germline, CDR1 SGHRS and CDR2 YFSETQ. The CDR3 loop reads CASSLATGQGETQYF. The CDR3 DNA sequence: TGCGCCAGCAGCTTGGCGACAGGGCAGGGTGAGACCCAGTACTTC.

The J gene is TRBJ2-2, the V gene TRBV7-3; 7 nucleotides align to TRBD1. After removal of 2 bases from V and 1 base from J, the junction contained 1 base not matched to a gene. The CDR3 spans 15 residues. Germline V gene sequence: CDR1 SGHTA, CDR2 FQGTGA. The CDR3 DNA follows: TGTGCCAGCAGCTTAGGGGACAGGAACACCGGGGAGCTGTTTTTT. Translated, it gives CASSLGDRNTGELFF.

The CDR3 region is CASSSDLKGVDTQYF. CDR3 nucleotide sequence: TGTGCCAGCAGTTCGGACTTAAAGGGCGTCGATACGCAGTATTTT. The V gene is TRBV28, the J gene TRBJ2-3, with D maybe TRBD2 (5 bases). The V gene lost 4 bases and the J gene lost 6 bases, with 17 bases spanning the gap. CDR3 length: 15 amino acids. Germline CDR1 MDHEN, CDR2 SYDVKM.

The chain is built from TRBV9 and TRBJ1-1; 7 positions agree with TRBD1. Germline loops: CDR1 SGDLS, CDR2 YYNGEE. The J segment lost 11 bases and the V segment lost 4 bases, leaving 14 bases of the junction unmatched. This CDR3 has 14 amino acids. The chain's CDR3 is CASSTQRTGRGAFF. The CDR3 coding sequence is TGTGCCAGCAGCACTCAAAGGACAGGAAGGGGGGCTTTCTTT.

This clone was detected only once. The chain couples TRBV7-2 to TRBJ2-7; 11 nucleotides agree with TRBD1. The trim removed 4 bases at V and 3 bases at J, leaving 2 bases unmatched. This CDR3 spans 14 amino acids. In germline, CDR1 is SGHTA, CDR2 FQGNSA. The CDR3 DNA reads as TGTGCCAGCAGCTCTGGGACAGGGGGCTACGAGCAGTACTTC. It specifies CASSSGTGGYEQYF. Filled out from reference TRBV7-2 and TRBJ2-7, the complete variable domain reads GAGVSQSPSNKVTEKGKDVELRCDPISGHTALYWYRQSLGQGLEFLIYFQGNSAPDKSGLPSDRFSAERTGGSVSTLTIQRTQQEDSAVYLCASSSGTGGYEQYFGPGTRLTVT.

The genes are TRBV6-1 and TRBJ1-2, with 8 positions matching TRBD1. The CDR3 length is 15 residues. The trim removed 1 base at V and 2 bases at J, leaving 3 bases unmatched. In germline, CDR1 is MNHNS, CDR2 SASEGT. The CDR3 DNA reads TGTGCCAGCAGTGAAGGGGACAGGCGAAACTATGGCTACACCTTC. Encoded protein: CASSEGDRRNYGYTF.

Of note for this clone: At one boundary the junction diverges from the germline segment, which might be a read error. The chain couples TRBV7-9 to TRBJ1-1; D not certain. This CDR3 is 14 amino acids long. The germline V gene encodes CDR1 SEHNR and CDR2 FQNEAQ (reference sequence). CDR3 sequence (DNA): TGTTCCAGCAGCTGGGCGTCGCACGACACTGAAGCTTTCTTT. Translation gives CSSSWASHDTEAFF.

The chain links TRBV5-1 to TRBJ1-1, with D possibly matching TRBD1 (5 bases). This CDR3 region has 19 residues. Germline V lookup: CDR1 SGHRS, CDR2 YFSETQ. V dropped 0 bases and J dropped 0 bases, with 21 bases sitting between them. DNA of the CDR3: TGCGCCAGCAGCTTGGGCCCCGAAAGAGGCAGGGAACTGAACACTGAAGCTTTCTTT. This sequence encodes CASSLGPERGRELNTEAFF.

The gene calls are TRBV7-2 and TRBJ2-3, with TRBD2 matching 11 bases. Germline CDR1 and CDR2: SGHTA and FQGNSA. V shed 5 bases and J 0 bases; nucleotides not matched to a gene: 4. CDR3 length: 16 amino acids. The CDR3 DNA sequence: TGTGCCAGCAGCCTTAGGACTAGCGGGAGCACAGATACGCAGTATTTT. It specifies CASSLRTSGSTDTQYF.

The chain uses TRBV5-1 and TRBJ2-5; D is perhaps TRBD2 (7 bases). The germline V and J ends were trimmed by 0 bases and 1 base, with 10 bases remaining between them. The CDR3 sequence is 15 residues long. Per germline, CDR1 SGHRS and CDR2 YFSETQ. The CDR3 region is CASSLVRGLQETQYF. CDR3 DNA sequence: TGCGCCAGCAGCTTGGTGCGGGGGCTCCAAGAGACCCAGTACTTC.

The genes are TRBV27 and TRBJ2-1; a possible D gene is TRBD2 (5 bases). V was cut by 2 bases and J by 0 bases, with 8 bases left in between. Looked up from germline, CDR1 is MNHEY and CDR2 is SMNVEV (reference sequence). There are 15 residues in the CDR3. CDR3 region: CASSLVASSYNEQFF. CDR3 DNA sequence: TGTGCCAGCAGTTTAGTAGCGAGCTCCTACAATGAGCAGTTCTTC.

The rearrangement joins TRBV7-2 to TRBJ2-5, with 7 bases aligning to TRBD2. V shed 2 bases and J 11 bases; nucleotides not matched to a gene: 17. The CDR3 has 16 residues. Germline loops: CDR1 SGHTA, CDR2 FQGNSA. Here the CDR3 DNA reads TGTGCCAGCAGCTTATGGGTGCGGGAGCCAACGGGGGAGCAGTACTTC. This sequence encodes CASSLWVREPTGEQYF.

This clone was counted a single time. The CDR3 sequence is CASSLSSGTGLFRGLNEQFF. CDR3 bases: TGTGCCAGCAGTTTATCTTCCGGGACAGGGCTCTTCCGGGGATTAAATGAGCAGTTCTTC. The rearrangement links TRBV28 to TRBJ2-1; 9 nucleotides agree with TRBD1. The CDR3 runs 20 residues. V trimming: 1 base; J trimming: 7 bases; junction bases outside the gene matches: 20. Germline lookup yields CDR1 MDHEN and CDR2 SYDVKM.

The chain recombines TRBV5-1 with TRBJ2-7; TRBD2 matches 11 bases. V lost 5 bases to trimming and J lost 2 bases; unmatched junction nucleotides: 6. The CDR3 has 15 amino acids. Germline values: CDR1 SGHRS, CDR2 YFSETQ. Here the CDR3 DNA reads TGCGCCAGCAGACCCACTAGCGGGAGTGCCTACGAGCAGTACTTC. This gives the protein CASRPTSGSAYEQYF.

The chain joins TRBV6-1 to TRBJ1-1, with D maybe TRBD1 (6 bases). Between the trimmed V and J ends, which lost 6 bases and 4 bases, there was a span of 12 bases. CDR1 is MNHNS and CDR2 is SASEGT in the germline V gene. This CDR3 contains 13 residues. CDR3 sequence: CASRGGGATEAFF. CDR3 nucleotides: TGTGCCAGCAGGGGAGGGGGTGCCACTGAAGCTTTCTTT.

This clone has only one observation. This chain links TRBV6-5 with TRBJ2-7, with 8 bases lining up with TRBD2. Germline V CDR1 and CDR2: MNHEY, SVGAGI. V trimming: 7 bases; J trimming: 2 bases; junction bases outside the gene matches: 10. The length of the CDR3 is 15 residues. CDR3 coding DNA: TGTGCCAGCACCAGAAGCGGGGGCAATACCTACGAGCAGTACTTC. Translation gives CASTRSGGNTYEQYF.

Regarding this clone: Different DNA sequences within this sample yield the same CDR3. The V gene is TRBV27, the J gene TRBJ2-3, with a possible D match to TRBD1 (6 bases). The CDR3 is 14 residues long. V was clipped by 6 bases and J by 0 bases, with 10 bases between them. Germline V gives CDR1 MNHEY, CDR2 SMNVEV (reference sequence). This CDR3 reads CASRRGISTDTQYF. Written as DNA, the CDR3 is TGTGCCAGCAGAAGGGGGATAAGCACAGATACGCAGTATTTT.

V gene TRBV19 combines with J gene TRBJ2-1; D unresolved. The CDR3 extends over 14 amino acids. Germline CDR1 and CDR2: LNHDA and SQIVND (reference sequence). V shed 3 bases and J shed 5 bases, with 11 bases lying between them. The chain's CDR3 is CASSMGVSNNEQFF. The CDR3 DNA is TGTGCCAGTAGTATGGGCGTGTCAAACAATGAGCAGTTCTTC.

The rearrangement links TRBV7-9 to TRBJ2-7, with D maybe TRBD1 (6 bases). V dropped 4 bases and J dropped 3 bases, with 13 bases sitting between them. Germline-derived CDR1 and CDR2 are SEHNR and FQNEAQ (reference sequence). The CDR3 is 14 amino acids. The CDR3, as DNA: TGTGCCAGCAGCTATGGACAGAGCGTCTACGAGCAGTACTTC. Translation gives CASSYGQSVYEQYF.

The chain carries TRBV27 and TRBJ1-6; 8 bases align to TRBD1. The CDR3 length is 16 residues. V lost 2 bases, J lost 10 bases, and 10 bases stayed unmatched. Per the germline V gene, CDR1 is MNHEY and CDR2 is SMNVEV (reference sequence). The CDR3 is CASSLDGQGPASPLHF. As DNA, the CDR3 is TGTGCCAGCAGTTTAGACGGACAGGGACCGGCATCACCCCTCCACTTT.

This chain links TRBV7-9 with TRBJ2-3, with TRBD2 matching 7 bases. Germline CDR1 is SEHNR and CDR2 is FQNEAQ (reference sequence). The junction had 11 bases not matched to a gene; V was cut back by 8 bases and J by 0 bases. The length of the CDR3 is 16 residues. The CDR3 DNA follows: TGTGCCAGCCCGCCACCGGGGGGTTCTAGCACAGATACGCAGTATTTT. Its protein is CASPPPGGSSTDTQYF.

CDR3 amino acids: CASSLSSGQETQYF. CDR3 coding DNA: TGTGCCAGCAGCTTAAGTAGCGGCCAAGAGACCCAGTACTTC. The chain is built from TRBV7-9 and TRBJ2-5, with a possible D match to TRBD2 (6 bases). Trimming stripped 2 bases from V and 1 base from J, with 8 bases between. This CDR3 has 14 residues. Germline values: CDR1 SEHNR, CDR2 FQNEAQ (reference sequence).

The chain carries TRBV5-5 and TRBJ2-3, with D unresolved. Germline V gene data show CDR1 as SGHKS and CDR2 as YYEKEE (reference sequence). Trimming left V 1 base short and J 4 bases short, with 10 bases between. This CDR3 spans 14 amino acids. CDR3 DNA: TGTGCCAGCAGCTTGTTAACGGGTCCAGATACGCAGTATTTT. Its translation is CASSLLTGPDTQYF.

Points on this clone: Other DNA sequences from this sample encode an identical CDR3 as well. This chain joins TRBV5-4 and TRBJ1-2; D remains unclear. Germline V gene data show CDR1 as SGHNT and CDR2 as YYREEE (reference sequence). V shed 0 bases and J shed 4 bases, with 7 bases lying between them. This CDR3 contains 13 residues. The CDR3 here is CASSLGGTYGYTF. The DNA for the CDR3 is TGTGCCAGCAGCTTGGGCGGAACCTATGGCTACACCTTC.